A selection of T cell receptor beta chains follows, all from one sample in a study of T cells after yellow fever vaccination. TCRdb re-analysed the 5' RACE reads in MiXCR, keeping a single row per CDR3 protein. This table has more than 250,000 distinct CDR3 sequences, about 6.9% appearing once. This specimen consisted of PBMCs, obtained roughly 45 days after the first yellow fever vaccination. The receptors stem from a man aged 18 to 30 who received the YFV17D yellow fever vaccine. The CDR3 runs from the conserved cysteine through the conserved F or W. A D gene is named only where the DNA matches it firmly. Some rows have no size entry. The others give once, few or many, or a class for an expanded clone.

clone size,V gene,D gene,J gene,CDR3 DNA,CDR3 protein
.,TRBV5-5,.,TRBJ1-2,TGTGCCAGCAGCTTGGTGGAGGGTGGTGGCTACACCTTC,CASSLVEGGGYTF
many,TRBV7-2,.,TRBJ1-1,TGTGCCAGCAGCTTAAGGTTAGGGGGGTTTGGCACTGAAGCTTTCTTT,CASSLRLGGFGTEAFF
few,TRBV4-3,TRBD1,TRBJ1-6,TGCGCCAGCAGCCAAGGTTGGCGGGACAGGCGAATCAGATTGAATTCACCCCTCCACTTT,CASSQGWRDRRIRLNSPLHF
.,TRBV5-1,.,TRBJ2-3,TGCGCCAGCAGCTTGAGGGCGCAGAGGGTCTCAGATACGCAGTATTTT,CASSLRAQRVSDTQYF
.,TRBV19,.,TRBJ2-3,TGTGCCAGTAGACCCTCGGAGCTCACAGATACGCAGTATTTT,CASRPSELTDTQYF
few,TRBV16,.,TRBJ2-1,TGTGCCAGCAGCCAAGGGTCTCGGTACAATGAGCAGTTCTTC,CASSQGSRYNEQFF
many,TRBV12-3/TRBV12-4,TRBD1,TRBJ2-6,TGTGCCAGCAGTTTAGTGAACAACAGGGGGCGACGTGGGGCCAACGTCCTGACTTTC,CASSLVNNRGRRGANVLTF
many,TRBV12-3/TRBV12-4,TRBD2,TRBJ2-7,TGTGCCAGCAGTGTACGCGGGGGGAAATACGAGCAGTACTTC,CASSVRGGKYEQYF
few,TRBV2,.,TRBJ2-1,TGTGCCAGCAGTCCTCAGGTCGATGAGCAGTTCTTC,CASSPQVDEQFF
few,TRBV4-3,.,TRBJ1-1,TGCGCCAGCAGTTTTGGGGCAGGGATCAACACTGAAGCTTTCTTT,CASSFGAGINTEAFF
few,TRBV27,.,TRBJ1-4,TGTGCCAGCAGTTTAAAGCCAACTAATGAAAAACTGTTTTTT,CASSLKPTNEKLFF
many,TRBV11-2,.,TRBJ2-2,TGTGCCAGCAGCTTAAGGCACACCGGGGAGCTGTTTTTT,CASSLRHTGELFF
few,TRBV7-9,TRBD1,TRBJ1-2,TGTGCCAGCAGCTACGGACAGGGCCGCAACTATGGCTACACCTTC,CASSYGQGRNYGYTF
.,TRBV6-1,.,TRBJ2-1,TGTGCCAGCAGTGATTACGTAGCTAATGAGCAGTTCTTC,CASSDYVANEQFF
few,TRBV20-1,TRBD2,TRBJ2-1,TGCAGTGCTAGAGACGCGGGAGGGGGGTCCTACAATGAGCAGTTCTTC,CSARDAGGGSYNEQFF
few,TRBV4-3,.,TRBJ2-2,TGCGCCAGCAGCCTATCTTCGGACGGGGAGCTGTTTTTT,CASSLSSDGELFF
many,TRBV5-1,.,TRBJ1-4,TGCGCCAGCAGCTTATCCGGCACAACTAATGAAAAACTGTTTTTT,CASSLSGTTNEKLFF
.,TRBV7-6,.,TRBJ1-1,TGTGCCAGCAGCCAGGAGAACACTGAAGCTTTCTTT,CASSQENTEAFF
few,TRBV3-1,.,TRBJ1-5,TGTGCCAGCAGCCAGAGCCGGACTCTCAATCAGCCCCAGCATTTT,CASSQSRTLNQPQHF
few,TRBV7-9,.,TRBJ2-3,TGTGCCAGCAGCTTAGCGCGAGAGAGAAGCACAGATACGCAGTATTTT,CASSLARERSTDTQYF
many,TRBV24-1,.,TRBJ2-1,TGTGCCACCAGTGAGCCTGGGGACGGTACAATTGAGCAGTTCTTC,CATSEPGDGTIEQFF
many,TRBV10-3,.,TRBJ1-3,TGTGCCATCAGCCCAGGGCCTTCTGGAAACACCATATATTTT,CAISPGPSGNTIYF
once,TRBV7-7,.,TRBJ2-5,TGTGCTAGCAGCTTACGCGGGACTCCGACCCAAGAGACCCAGTACTTC,CASSLRGTPTQETQYF
many,TRBV28,.,TRBJ2-6,TGTGCCAGCAGTTCGACAGGCTTGGGGGCCAACGTCCTGACTTTC,CASSSTGLGANVLTF
few,TRBV19,.,TRBJ1-2,TGTGCCAGTAGTATCGGGGTTCGGGCTAACTATGGCTACACCTTC,CASSIGVRANYGYTF
many,TRBV6-5,TRBD1,TRBJ1-2,TGTGCCAGCAGTTATCAGACCGGGACAGGGAATGGCTACACCTTC,CASSYQTGTGNGYTF
few,TRBV7-9,.,TRBJ2-7,TGTGCCAGCAGTAAAAGGGGGGAACAATACGAGCAGTACTTC,CASSKRGEQYEQYF